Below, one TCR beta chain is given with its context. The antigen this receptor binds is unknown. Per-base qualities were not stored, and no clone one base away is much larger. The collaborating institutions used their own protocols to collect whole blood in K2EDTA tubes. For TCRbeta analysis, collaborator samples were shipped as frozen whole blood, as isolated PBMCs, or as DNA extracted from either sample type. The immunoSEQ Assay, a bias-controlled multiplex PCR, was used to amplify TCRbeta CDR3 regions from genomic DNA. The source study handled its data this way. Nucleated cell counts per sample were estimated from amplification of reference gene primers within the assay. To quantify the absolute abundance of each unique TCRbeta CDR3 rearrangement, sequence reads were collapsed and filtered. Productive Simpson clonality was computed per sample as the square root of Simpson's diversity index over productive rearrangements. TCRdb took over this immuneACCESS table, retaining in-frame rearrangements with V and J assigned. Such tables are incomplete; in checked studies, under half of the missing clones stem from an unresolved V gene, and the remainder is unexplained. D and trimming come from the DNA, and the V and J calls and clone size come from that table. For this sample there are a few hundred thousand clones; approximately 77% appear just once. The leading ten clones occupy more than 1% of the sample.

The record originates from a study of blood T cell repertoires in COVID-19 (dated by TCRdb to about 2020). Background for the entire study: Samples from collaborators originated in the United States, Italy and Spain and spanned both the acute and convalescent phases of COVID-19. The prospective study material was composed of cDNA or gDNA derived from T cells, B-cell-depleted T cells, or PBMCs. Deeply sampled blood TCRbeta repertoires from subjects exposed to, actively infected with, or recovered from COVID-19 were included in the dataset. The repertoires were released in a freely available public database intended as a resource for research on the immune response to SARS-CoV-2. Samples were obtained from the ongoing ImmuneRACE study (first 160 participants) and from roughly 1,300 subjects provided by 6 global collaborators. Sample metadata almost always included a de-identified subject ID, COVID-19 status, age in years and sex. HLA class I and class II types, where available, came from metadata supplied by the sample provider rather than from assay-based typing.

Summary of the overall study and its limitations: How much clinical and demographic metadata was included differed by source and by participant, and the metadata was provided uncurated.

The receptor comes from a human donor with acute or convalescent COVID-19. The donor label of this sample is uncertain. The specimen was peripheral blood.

The CDR3 region: CASRIQGGKTEAFF. The DNA reads as follows: TGTGCCAGCAGGATCCAGGGAGGTAAGACTGAAGCTTTCTTT. The sequence is built from TRBV28 and TRBJ1-1; TRBD1 could be the D gene, as 5 bases match. V is clipped by 6 bases and J by 5 bases, and the sequence between their germline boundaries is 16 bases long. Spanning cysteine to phenylalanine, the CDR3 consists of 14 amino acids. Only CDR3 DNA is held: 42 bases, read in frame from base 1. The germline V gene provides CDR1 MDHEN and CDR2 SYDVKM.